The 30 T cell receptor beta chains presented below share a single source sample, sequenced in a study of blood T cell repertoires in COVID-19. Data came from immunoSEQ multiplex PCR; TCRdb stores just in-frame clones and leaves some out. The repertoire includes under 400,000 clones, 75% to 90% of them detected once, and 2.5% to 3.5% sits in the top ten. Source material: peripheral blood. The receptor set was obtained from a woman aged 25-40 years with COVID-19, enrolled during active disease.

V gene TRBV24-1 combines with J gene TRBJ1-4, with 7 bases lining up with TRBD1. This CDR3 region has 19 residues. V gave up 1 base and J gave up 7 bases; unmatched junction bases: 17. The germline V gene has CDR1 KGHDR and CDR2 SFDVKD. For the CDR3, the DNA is TGTGCCACCAGTGATTTCACCCCCGAACCGACAGGGTTTTTTGAAAAACTGTTTTTT. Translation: CATSDFTPEPTGFFEKLFF.

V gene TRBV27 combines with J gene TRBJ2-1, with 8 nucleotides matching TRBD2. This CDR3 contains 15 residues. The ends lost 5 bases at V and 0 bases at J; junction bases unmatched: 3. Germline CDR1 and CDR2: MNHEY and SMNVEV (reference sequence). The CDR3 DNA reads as TGTGCCAGCAGTGTGGGACTAGACTCCTACAATGAGCAGTTCTTC. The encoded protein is CASSVGLDSYNEQFF.

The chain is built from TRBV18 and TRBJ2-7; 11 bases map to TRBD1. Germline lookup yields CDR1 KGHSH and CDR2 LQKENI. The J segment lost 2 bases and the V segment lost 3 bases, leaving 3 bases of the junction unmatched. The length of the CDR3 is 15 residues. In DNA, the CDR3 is TGTGCCAGCTCACCCGGACAGGGGGCCACCTACGAGCAGTACTTC. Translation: CASSPGQGATYEQYF.

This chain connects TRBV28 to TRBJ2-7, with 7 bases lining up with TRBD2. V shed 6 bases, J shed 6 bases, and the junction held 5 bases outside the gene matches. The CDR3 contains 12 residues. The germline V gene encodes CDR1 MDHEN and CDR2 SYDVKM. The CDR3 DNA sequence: TGTGCCAGCAGGTACGGGACTACCGAGCAGTACTTC. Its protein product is CASRYGTTEQYF.

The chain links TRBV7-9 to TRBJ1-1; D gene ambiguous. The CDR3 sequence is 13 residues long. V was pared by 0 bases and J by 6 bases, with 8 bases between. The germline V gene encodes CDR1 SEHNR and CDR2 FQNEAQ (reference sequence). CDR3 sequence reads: CASSLASGAEAFF. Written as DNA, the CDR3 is TGTGCCAGCAGCTTAGCGTCCGGGGCTGAAGCTTTCTTT.

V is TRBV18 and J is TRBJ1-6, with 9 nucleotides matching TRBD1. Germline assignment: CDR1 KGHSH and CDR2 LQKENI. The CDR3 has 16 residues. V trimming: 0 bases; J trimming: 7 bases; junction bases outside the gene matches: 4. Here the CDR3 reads CASSPPLGQGNSPLHF. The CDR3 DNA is TGTGCCAGCTCACCACCTCTGGGACAGGGAAATTCACCCCTCCACTTT.

The CDR3 here is CASSFDRVNPEAFF. Here the CDR3 DNA reads TGTGCCAGCAGCTTCGACAGGGTGAACCCCGAAGCTTTCTTT. V gene TRBV7-9 combines with J gene TRBJ1-1; TRBD1 agrees at 7 bases. Germline trimming cut 3 bases from V and 8 bases from J; bases unmatched to any gene: 9. The CDR3 has 14 residues. From germline, CDR1 is SEHNR and CDR2 FQNEAQ (reference sequence).

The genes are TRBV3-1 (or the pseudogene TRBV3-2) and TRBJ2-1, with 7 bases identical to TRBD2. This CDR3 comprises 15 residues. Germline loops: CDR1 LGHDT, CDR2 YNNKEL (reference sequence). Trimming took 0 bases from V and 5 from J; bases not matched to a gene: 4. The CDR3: CASSQDPGGHNEQFF. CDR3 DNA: TGTGCCAGCAGCCAAGACCCGGGAGGCCACAATGAGCAGTTCTTC.

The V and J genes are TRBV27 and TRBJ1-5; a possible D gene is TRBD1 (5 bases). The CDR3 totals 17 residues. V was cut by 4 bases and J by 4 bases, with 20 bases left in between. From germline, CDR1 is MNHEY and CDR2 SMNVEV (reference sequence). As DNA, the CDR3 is TGTGCCAGCAGTTCTAGACCGGGGGGTAGAGGAAATCAGCCCCAGCATTTT. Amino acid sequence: CASSSRPGGRGNQPQHF.

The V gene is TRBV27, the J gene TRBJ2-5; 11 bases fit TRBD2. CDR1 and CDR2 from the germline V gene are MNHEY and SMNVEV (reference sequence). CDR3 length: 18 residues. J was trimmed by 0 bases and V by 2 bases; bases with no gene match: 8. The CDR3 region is CASSLRGVAGGYQETQYF. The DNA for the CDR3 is TGTGCCAGCAGTTTACGAGGAGTAGCGGGAGGGTACCAAGAGACCCAGTACTTC.

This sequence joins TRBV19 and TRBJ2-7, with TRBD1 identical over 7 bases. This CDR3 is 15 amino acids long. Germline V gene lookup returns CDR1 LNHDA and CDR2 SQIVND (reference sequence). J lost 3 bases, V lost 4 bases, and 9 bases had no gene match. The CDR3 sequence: CASSRGQVLFYEQYF. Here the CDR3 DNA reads TGTGCCAGTAGTAGAGGACAGGTTCTATTCTACGAGCAGTACTTC.

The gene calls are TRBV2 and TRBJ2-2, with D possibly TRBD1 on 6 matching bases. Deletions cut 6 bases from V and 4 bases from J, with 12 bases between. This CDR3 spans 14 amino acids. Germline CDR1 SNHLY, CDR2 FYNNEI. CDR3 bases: TGTGCCAGCAGAAATGACAGGAGCACCGGGGAGCTGTTTTTT. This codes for CASRNDRSTGELFF.

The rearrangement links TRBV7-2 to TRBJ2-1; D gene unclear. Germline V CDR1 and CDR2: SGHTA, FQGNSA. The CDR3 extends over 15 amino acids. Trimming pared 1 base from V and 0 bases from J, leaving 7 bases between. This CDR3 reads CASSLELSSYNEQFF. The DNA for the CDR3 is TGTGCCAGCAGCTTAGAACTTAGCTCCTACAATGAGCAGTTCTTC.

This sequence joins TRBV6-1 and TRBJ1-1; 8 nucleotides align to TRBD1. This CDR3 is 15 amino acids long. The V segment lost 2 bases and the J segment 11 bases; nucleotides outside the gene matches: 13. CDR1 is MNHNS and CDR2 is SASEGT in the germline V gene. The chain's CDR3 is CASSERRQGARKAFF. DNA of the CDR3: TGTGCCAGCAGTGAAAGGAGGCAGGGGGCGCGGAAGGCTTTCTTT.

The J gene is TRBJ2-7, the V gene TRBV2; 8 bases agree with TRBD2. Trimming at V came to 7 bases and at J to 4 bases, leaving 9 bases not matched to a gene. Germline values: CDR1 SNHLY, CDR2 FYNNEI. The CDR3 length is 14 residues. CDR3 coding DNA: TGTGCCAGCATCGGGAGGGAATTAGGTTACGAGCAGTACTTC. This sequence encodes CASIGRELGYEQYF.

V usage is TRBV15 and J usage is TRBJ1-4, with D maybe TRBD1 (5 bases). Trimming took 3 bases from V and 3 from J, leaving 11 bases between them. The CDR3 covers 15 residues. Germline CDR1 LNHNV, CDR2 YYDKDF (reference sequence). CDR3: CATSSRQGPNEKLFF. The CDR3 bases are TGTGCCACCAGCAGCCGCCAGGGTCCTAATGAAAAACTGTTTTTT.

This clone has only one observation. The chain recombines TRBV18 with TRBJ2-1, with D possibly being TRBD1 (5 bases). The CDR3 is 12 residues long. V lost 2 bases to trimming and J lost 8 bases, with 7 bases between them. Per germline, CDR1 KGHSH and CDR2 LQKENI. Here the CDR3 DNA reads TGTGCCAGCTCACCAATAGGGGATGAGCAGTTCTTC. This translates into CASSPIGDEQFF.

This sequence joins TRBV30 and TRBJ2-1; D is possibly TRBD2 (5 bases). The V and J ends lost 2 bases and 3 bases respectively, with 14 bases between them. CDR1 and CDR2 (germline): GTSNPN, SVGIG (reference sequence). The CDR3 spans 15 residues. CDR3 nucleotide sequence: TGTGCCTGGAGTTCCGGGAACGGACTCTACAATGAGCAGTTCTTC. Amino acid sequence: CAWSSGNGLYNEQFF.

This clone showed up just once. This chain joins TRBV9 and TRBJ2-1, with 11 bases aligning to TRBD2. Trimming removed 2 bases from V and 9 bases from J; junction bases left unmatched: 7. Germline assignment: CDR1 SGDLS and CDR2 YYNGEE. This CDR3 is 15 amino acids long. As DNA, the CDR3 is TGTGCCAGCAGCGTGACTAGCGGGACTGGTAGTGAGCAGTTCTTC. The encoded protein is CASSVTSGTGSEQFF.

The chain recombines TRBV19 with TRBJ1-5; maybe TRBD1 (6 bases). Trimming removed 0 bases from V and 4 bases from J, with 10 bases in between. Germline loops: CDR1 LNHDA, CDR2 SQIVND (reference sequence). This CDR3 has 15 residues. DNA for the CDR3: TGTGCCAGTAGTATAGAACACAGGGCTAATCAGCCCCAGCATTTT. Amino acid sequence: CASSIEHRANQPQHF.

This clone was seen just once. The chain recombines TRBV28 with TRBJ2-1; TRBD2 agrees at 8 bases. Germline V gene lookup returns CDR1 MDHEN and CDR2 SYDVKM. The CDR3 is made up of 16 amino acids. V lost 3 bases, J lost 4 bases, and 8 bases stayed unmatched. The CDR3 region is CASSFALAGDYNEQFF. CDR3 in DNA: TGTGCCAGCAGTTTTGCCCTAGCGGGCGATTACAATGAGCAGTTCTTC.

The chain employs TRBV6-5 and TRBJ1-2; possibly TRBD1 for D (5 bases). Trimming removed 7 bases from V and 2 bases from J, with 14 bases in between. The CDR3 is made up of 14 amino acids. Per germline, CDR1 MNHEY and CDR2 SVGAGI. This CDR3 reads CASTELGGNYGYTF. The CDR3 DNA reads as TGTGCCAGCACCGAACTCGGGGGGAACTATGGCTACACCTTC.

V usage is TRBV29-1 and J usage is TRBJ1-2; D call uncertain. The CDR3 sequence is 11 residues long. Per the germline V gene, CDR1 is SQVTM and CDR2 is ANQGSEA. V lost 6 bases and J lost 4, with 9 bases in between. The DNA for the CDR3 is TGCAGCGTCGAGAGTCTCTATGGCTACACCTTC. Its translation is CSVESLYGYTF.

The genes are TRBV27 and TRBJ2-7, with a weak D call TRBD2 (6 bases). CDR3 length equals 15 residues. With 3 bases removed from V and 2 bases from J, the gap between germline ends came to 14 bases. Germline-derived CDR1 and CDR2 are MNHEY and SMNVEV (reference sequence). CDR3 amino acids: CASSFKGGGTYEQYF. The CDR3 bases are TGTGCCAGCAGTTTTAAGGGAGGAGGGACCTACGAGCAGTACTTC.

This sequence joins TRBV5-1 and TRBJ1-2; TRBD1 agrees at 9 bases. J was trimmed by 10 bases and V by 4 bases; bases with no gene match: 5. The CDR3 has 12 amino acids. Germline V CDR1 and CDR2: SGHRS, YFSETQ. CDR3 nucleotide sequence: TGCGCCAGCAGCGTTGGACAGGGGAACTACACCTTC. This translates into CASSVGQGNYTF. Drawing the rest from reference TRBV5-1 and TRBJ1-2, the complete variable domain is KAGVTQTPRYLIKTRGQQVTLSCSPISGHRSVSWYQQTPGQGLQFLFEYFSETQRNKGNFPGRFSGRQFSNSRSEMNVSTLELGDSALYLCASSVGQGNYTFGSGTRLTVV.

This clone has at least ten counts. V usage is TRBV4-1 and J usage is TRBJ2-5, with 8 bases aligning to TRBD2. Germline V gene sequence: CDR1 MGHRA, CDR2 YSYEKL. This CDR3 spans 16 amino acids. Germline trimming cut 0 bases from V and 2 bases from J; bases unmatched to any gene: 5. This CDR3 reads CASSQDRVAGQETQYF. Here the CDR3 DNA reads TGCGCCAGCAGCCAAGATCGGGTAGCGGGGCAAGAGACCCAGTACTTC.

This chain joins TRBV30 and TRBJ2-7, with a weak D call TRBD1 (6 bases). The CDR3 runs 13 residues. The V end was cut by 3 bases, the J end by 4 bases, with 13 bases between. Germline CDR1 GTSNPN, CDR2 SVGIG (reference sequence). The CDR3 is CAWRPGHLYEQYF. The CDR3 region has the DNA TGTGCCTGGAGGCCGGGACACCTATACGAGCAGTACTTC. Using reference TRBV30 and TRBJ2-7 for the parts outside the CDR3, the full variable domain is SQTIHQWPATLVQPVGSPLSLECTVEGTSNPNLYWYRQAAGRGLQLLFYSVGIGQISSEVPQNLSASRPQDRQFILSSKKLLLSDSGFYLCAWRPGHLYEQYFGPGTRLTVT.

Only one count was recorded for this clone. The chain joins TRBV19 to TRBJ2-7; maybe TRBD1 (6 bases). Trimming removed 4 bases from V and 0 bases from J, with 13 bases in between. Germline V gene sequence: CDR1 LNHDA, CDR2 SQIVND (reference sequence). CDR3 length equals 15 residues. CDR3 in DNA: TGTGCCAGTAGTAAAAGGACAGAGAGCTCCTACGAGCAGTACTTC. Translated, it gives CASSKRTESSYEQYF.

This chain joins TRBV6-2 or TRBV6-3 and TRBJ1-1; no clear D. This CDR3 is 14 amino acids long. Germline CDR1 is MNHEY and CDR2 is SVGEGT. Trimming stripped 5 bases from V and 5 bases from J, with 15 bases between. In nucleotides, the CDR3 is TGTGCCAGCAGTATGAGGGTGTCGAGAACTGAAGCTTTCTTT. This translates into CASSMRVSRTEAFF.

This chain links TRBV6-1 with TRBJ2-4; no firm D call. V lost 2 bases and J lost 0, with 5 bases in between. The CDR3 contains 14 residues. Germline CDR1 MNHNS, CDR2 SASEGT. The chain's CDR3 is CASSEQIAKNIQYF. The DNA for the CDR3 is TGTGCCAGCAGTGAACAGATAGCCAAAAACATTCAGTACTTC.